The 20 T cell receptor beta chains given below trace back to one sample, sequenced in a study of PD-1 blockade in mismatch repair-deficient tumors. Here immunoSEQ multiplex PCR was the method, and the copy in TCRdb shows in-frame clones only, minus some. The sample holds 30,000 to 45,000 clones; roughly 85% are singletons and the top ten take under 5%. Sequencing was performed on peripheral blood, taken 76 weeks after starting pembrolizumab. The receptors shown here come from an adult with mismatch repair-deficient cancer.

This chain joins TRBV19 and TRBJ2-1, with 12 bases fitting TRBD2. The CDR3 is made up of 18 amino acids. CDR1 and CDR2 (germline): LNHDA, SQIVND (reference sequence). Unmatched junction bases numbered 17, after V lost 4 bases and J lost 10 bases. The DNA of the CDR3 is TGTGCCAGTAGTACAAGCGCCGCGACTAGCGGGAGAGTTAGGGAGCAGTTCTTC. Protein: CASSTSAATSGRVREQFF.

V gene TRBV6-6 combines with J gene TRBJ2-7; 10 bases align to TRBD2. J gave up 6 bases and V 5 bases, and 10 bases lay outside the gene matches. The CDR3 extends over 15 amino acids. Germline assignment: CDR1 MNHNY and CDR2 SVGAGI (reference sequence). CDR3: CASSGLSGRAVEQYF. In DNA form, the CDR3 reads TGTGCCAGCAGTGGCCTCAGCGGGAGGGCCGTCGAGCAGTACTTC.

The CDR3 DNA reads as TGTGCCAGTAACGCCGACAGCTCCTTCTATGGCTACACCTTC. Protein: CASNADSSFYGYTF. This chain links TRBV19 with TRBJ1-2, with D possibly being TRBD1 (5 bases). The V end lost 7 bases, the J end lost 4 bases, and 16 bases lay between the germline ends. This CDR3 is built from 14 residues. Looked up from germline, CDR1 is LNHDA and CDR2 is SQIVND (reference sequence).

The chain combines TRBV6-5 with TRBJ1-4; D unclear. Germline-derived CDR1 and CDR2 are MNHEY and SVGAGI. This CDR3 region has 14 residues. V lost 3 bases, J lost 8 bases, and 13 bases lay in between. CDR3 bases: TGTGCCAGCAGTTATCAAGCGGGGTCCGAAAAACTGTTTTTT. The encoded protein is CASSYQAGSEKLFF.

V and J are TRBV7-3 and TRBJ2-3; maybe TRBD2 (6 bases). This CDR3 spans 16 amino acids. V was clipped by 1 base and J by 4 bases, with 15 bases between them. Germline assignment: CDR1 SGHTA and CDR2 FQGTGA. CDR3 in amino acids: CASSLRGGGEADTQYF. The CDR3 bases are TGTGCCAGCAGCTTAAGGGGTGGCGGGGAGGCAGATACGCAGTATTTT.

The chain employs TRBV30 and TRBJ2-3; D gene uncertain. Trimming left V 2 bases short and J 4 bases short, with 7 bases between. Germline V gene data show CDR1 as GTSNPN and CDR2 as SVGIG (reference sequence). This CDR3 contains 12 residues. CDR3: CAWSPKADTQYF. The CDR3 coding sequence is TGTGCCTGGAGTCCTAAGGCAGATACGCAGTATTTT.

Here the CDR3 DNA reads TGTGCCAGCAGCGTAGCTCAGGAGGATACGCAGTATTTT. Its protein is CASSVAQEDTQYF. The gene calls are TRBV9 and TRBJ2-3; no clear D gene. Trimming shortened V by 0 bases and J by 6 bases, and 8 bases separated the two germline ends. Germline CDR1 SGDLS, CDR2 YYNGEE. This CDR3 is 13 amino acids long.

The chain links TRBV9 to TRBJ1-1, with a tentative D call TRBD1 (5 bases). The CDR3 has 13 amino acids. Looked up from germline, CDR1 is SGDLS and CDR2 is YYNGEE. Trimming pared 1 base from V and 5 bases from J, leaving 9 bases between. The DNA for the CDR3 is TGTGCCAGCAGCGTATCTGAGGGGACTGAAGCTTTCTTT. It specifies CASSVSEGTEAFF.

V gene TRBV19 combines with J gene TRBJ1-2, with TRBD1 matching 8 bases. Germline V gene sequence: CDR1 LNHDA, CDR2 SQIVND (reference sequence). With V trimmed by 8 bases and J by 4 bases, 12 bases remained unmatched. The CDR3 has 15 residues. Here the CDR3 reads CASGRPSGGSYGYTF. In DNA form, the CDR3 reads TGTGCCAGTGGACGGCCATCAGGGGGCTCCTATGGCTACACCTTC.

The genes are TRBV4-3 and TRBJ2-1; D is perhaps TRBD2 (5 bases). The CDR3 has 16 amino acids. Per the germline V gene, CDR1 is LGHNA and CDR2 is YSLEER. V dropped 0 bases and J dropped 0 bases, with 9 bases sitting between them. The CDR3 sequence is CASSQDRGSSYNEQFF. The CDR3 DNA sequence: TGCGCCAGCAGCCAAGATCGAGGGAGCTCCTACAATGAGCAGTTCTTC.

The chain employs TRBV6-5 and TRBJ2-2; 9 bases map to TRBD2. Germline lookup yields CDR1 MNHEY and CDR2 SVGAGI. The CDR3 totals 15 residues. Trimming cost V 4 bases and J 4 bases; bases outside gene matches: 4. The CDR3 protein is CASSSVAGVTGELFF. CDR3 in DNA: TGTGCCAGCAGTTCGGTAGCGGGAGTCACCGGGGAGCTGTTTTTT.

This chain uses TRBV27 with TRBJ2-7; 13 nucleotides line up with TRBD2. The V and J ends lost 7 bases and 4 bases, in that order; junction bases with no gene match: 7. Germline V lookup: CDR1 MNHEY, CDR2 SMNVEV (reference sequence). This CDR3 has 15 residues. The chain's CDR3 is CASNSGLAGAYEQYF. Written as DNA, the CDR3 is TGTGCCAGCAATTCCGGACTAGCGGGAGCTTACGAGCAGTACTTC.

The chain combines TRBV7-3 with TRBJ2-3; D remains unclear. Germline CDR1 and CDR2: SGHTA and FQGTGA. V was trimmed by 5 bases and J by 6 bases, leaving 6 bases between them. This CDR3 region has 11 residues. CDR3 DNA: TGTGCCAGCAGCCTTCGGGATACGCAGTATTTT. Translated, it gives CASSLRDTQYF.

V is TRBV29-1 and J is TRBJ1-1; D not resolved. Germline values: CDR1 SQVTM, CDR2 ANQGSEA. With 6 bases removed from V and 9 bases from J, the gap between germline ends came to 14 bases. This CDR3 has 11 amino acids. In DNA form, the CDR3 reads TGCAGCGTCCCTACCGCCTATAAAGCTTTCTTT. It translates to CSVPTAYKAFF.

The CDR3 is CASSLAPGLAGGPAGELFF. DNA for the CDR3: TGTGCCAGCAGCTTAGCGCCGGGACTAGCGGGAGGGCCGGCCGGGGAGCTGTTTTTT. The V and J genes are TRBV7-6 and TRBJ2-2; 16 positions agree with TRBD2. The junction had 7 bases not matched to a gene; V was cut back by 0 bases and J by 6 bases. Germline loops: CDR1 SGHVS, CDR2 FNYEAQ. CDR3 length equals 19 residues.

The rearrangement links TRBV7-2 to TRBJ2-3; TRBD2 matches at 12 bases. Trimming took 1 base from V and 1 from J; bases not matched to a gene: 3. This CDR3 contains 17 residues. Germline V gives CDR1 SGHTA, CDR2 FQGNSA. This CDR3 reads CASSLDGLAGRTDTQYF. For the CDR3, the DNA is TGTGCCAGCAGCTTAGACGGACTAGCGGGACGCACAGATACGCAGTATTTT.

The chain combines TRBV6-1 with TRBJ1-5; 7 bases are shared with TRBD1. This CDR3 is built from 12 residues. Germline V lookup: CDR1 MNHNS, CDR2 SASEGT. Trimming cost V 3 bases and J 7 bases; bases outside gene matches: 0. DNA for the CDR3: TGTGCCAGCAGTGACAGGGGGCAGCCCCAGCATTTT. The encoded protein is CASSDRGQPQHF.

The CDR3 sequence is CASSLPGIGGDTQYF. CDR3 sequence (DNA): TGTGCCAGCAGTTTACCCGGGATCGGTGGAGATACGCAGTATTTT. The chain combines TRBV28 with TRBJ2-3; tentatively, D is TRBD2 (5 bases). This CDR3 spans 15 amino acids. Germline CDR1 is MDHEN and CDR2 is SYDVKM. The V and J ends lost 2 bases and 5 bases respectively, with 14 bases between them.

For the CDR3, the DNA is TGCGCCAGCAGCTTAAAACAGCTCGGGGAGACCCAGTACTTC. It encodes CASSLKQLGETQYF. V is TRBV5-1 and J is TRBJ2-5; D is uncertain. The CDR3 contains 14 residues. Deletions cut 2 bases from V and 5 bases from J, with 13 bases between. Germline V gene lookup returns CDR1 SGHRS and CDR2 YFSETQ.

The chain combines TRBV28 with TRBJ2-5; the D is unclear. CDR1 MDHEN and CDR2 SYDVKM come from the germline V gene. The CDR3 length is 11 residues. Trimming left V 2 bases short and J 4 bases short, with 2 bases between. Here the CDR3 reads CASSLIETQYF. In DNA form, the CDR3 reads TGTGCCAGCAGTTTAATAGAGACCCAGTACTTC.